This record concerns one T cell receptor (delta chain) sequence. A much larger clone differs by one base, so this may be a read error. This sample is part of a study of gamma-delta chains in newborns, infants, children. Study-level background: Polyclonal expansion of innate γδ T cells after birth follows microbial exposure.

TCRdb reran clone calling via CATT on the reads. The sample carries about 5,200 delta-chain clones, 18% recorded once. The source material was blood. This TCR derives from a child who was a newborn, infant or young child, either healthy, febrile or measles-vaccinated (not recorded which).

DNA of the CDR3: TGTGCCTGTGACACGACGGGGAGCTCCTGGGACACCCGAAAGATGTTTTTC. Protein product: CACDTTGSSWDTRKMFF. The V and J genes are TRDV2 and TRDJ3; weak D call: TRDD3 (5 bases). TCRdb lists no J gene, so it was determined here by aligning the DNA to germline. In germline, CDR1 is GEAIGNYY, CDR2 EKD. This CDR3 has 17 amino acids.